The text below deals with one TCR beta chain. This sample is part of a study of blood T cell repertoires in COVID-19. Study-wide background: There were acute and convalescent COVID-19 samples, and they came from the United States, Italy and Spain. Sample material is recorded as cDNA or gDNA derived from T cells, B-cell-depleted T cells, or PBMCs.

The data were produced by immunoSEQ multiplex PCR, yet TCRdb's version contains in-frame clones alone and is incomplete. The top ten clones hold roughly 5% of a sample with a few hundred thousand clones, roughly 85% of them seen once. The TCR sequence derives from a man aged 50 to 59 with active or convalescent COVID-19. The source material was peripheral blood.

Written as DNA, the CDR3 is TGTGCCAGCAGCTTAGGGGACAGGGGGCGGCGGAACACTGAAGCTTTCTTT. This encodes CASSLGDRGRRNTEAFF. The chain carries TRBV7-9 and TRBJ1-1; 12 bases fit TRBD1. V was pared by 1 base and J by 1 base, with 4 bases of the junction left unmatched. There are 17 residues in the CDR3. CDR1 and CDR2 (germline): SEHNR, FQNEAQ (reference sequence).